This T cell receptor (beta chain) appears in the sequencing data of a study of PD-1 blockade in classical Hodgkin lymphoma. The germline V gene has CDR1 SNHLY and CDR2 FYNNEI. There are 15 residues in the CDR3. The V gene lost 0 bases and the J gene lost 5 bases, with 13 bases spanning the gap. Every one of the patients relapsed after autologous stem cell transplantation (brentuximab vedotin exposure was variable). Assay: immunoSEQ multiplex PCR; the TCRdb copy retains only in-frame clones and omits some. This sample yields some 18,000 clones, of which about 76% are seen a single time; 15% to 20% belongs to the top ten.

The genes are TRBV2 and TRBJ1-2, with D unresolved. The sequenced sample was peripheral blood mononuclear cells (PBMCs), obtained before the second cycle of nivolumab. The receptor was isolated from a human donor with classical Hodgkin lymphoma. In nucleotides, the CDR3 is TGTGCCAGCAGTGAAGCTGGGCAGAGGCCTTATGGCTACACCTTC. It encodes CASSEAGQRPYGYTF.